The source of this T cell receptor (beta chain) is a study of Graves' ophthalmopathy and Graves' hyperthyroidism. The TCR beta CDR3 regions underwent amplification from RNA transcripts. An opening RT-PCR round employed HTBI primers and preceded a second-round multiplex PCR. TCRdb itself ran the multiplex PCR reads through MiXCR, one entry per CDR3 protein. The sample holds 150,000 or so distinct CDR3 sequences; approximately 40% are singletons and the top ten take 8% to 9%. V was clipped by 5 bases and J by 2 bases, with 13 bases between them. This CDR3 spans 14 amino acids. The V gene's germline CDR1 is SGHTA and CDR2 FQGNSA.

The source is a man aged 25-40 years with Graves' ophthalmopathy. Sequenced material: peripheral blood. The rearrangement links TRBV7-2 to TRBJ2-7; D is uncertain. The CDR3 protein is CASSPRTPAYEQYF. CDR3 nucleotides: TGTGCCAGCAGCCCTAGAACACCAGCCTACGAGCAGTACTTC.